A selection of T cell receptor beta chains follows, all from one sample in a study of graft-versus-host responses after intestinal transplantation. Generated by immunoSEQ multiplex PCR, the TCRdb table keeps only in-frame clones and is missing some. Of 49,000 or so clones listed, approximately 95% are singletons. The material sequenced was PBMCs, taken about 800 days after a first intestinal transplant, on the day of a second. The receptors come from a human patient who received an intestinal transplant, so some T cells may come from the graft donor. CDR3s include the opening cysteine and the closing phenylalanine or tryptophan. D genes are given only for firm matches. Some rows mark clone size as missing; the rest say once, few, many or name a class of expanded clone.

D: TRBD2; J: TRBJ2-7; size: NA; V: TRBV28; length: 13; DNA: TGTGCCAGCAGTTTTGCGGGAGGAGTCGAGCAGTACTTC; CDR3: CASSFAGGVEQYF
D: NA; J: TRBJ2-7; size: NA; V: TRBV6-6; length: 14; DNA: TGTGCCAGCAGTTACTCGAGGGGTGTTTGGGAGCAGTACTTC; CDR3: CASSYSRGVWEQYF
D: TRBD1; J: TRBJ1-5; size: NA; V: TRBV18; length: 13; DNA: TGTGCCAGCTCACCCGGGACAGATCAGCCCCAGCATTTT; CDR3: CASSPGTDQPQHF
D: TRBD1; J: TRBJ2-5; size: NA; V: TRBV27; length: 15; DNA: TGTGCCAGCAGTTTAACAACAGGGGGCTTAGAGACCCAGTACTTC; CDR3: CASSLTTGGLETQYF
D: NA; J: TRBJ2-7; size: NA; V: TRBV7-9; length: 12; DNA: TGTGCCAGCAGTCCCCAGGGCCACGAGCAGTACTTC; CDR3: CASSPQGHEQYF
D: NA; J: TRBJ2-1; size: NA; V: TRBV18; length: 15; DNA: TGTGCCAGCTCAGATTTGGAAGGTGGGGCGGATGAGCAGTTCTTC; CDR3: CASSDLEGGADEQFF
D: NA; J: TRBJ2-7; size: NA; V: TRBV7-8; length: 14; DNA: TGTGCCAGCAGCTTTGACACGCCCCCCTACGAGCAGTACTTC; CDR3: CASSFDTPPYEQYF
D: NA; J: TRBJ1-5; size: NA; V: TRBV5-6; length: 15; DNA: TGTGCCAGCAGCTTCTTTCATAATAGCAATCAGCCCCAGCATTTT; CDR3: CASSFFHNSNQPQHF
D: TRBD2; J: TRBJ2-3; size: NA; V: TRBV5-1; length: 16; DNA: TGCGCCAGCAGCTTCTTAGCGGGATCTAGCACAGATACGCAGTATTTT; CDR3: CASSFLAGSSTDTQYF
D: NA; J: TRBJ2-5; size: few; V: TRBV6-1; length: 11; DNA: TGTGCCAGCAGTTACGGGGAGACCCAGTACTTC; CDR3: CASSYGETQYF
D: NA; J: TRBJ2-7; size: NA; V: TRBV30; length: 11; DNA: TGTGCCTTGACAGTAGCCTACGAGCAGTACTTC; CDR3: CALTVAYEQYF
D: TRBD1; J: TRBJ1-1; size: once; V: TRBV6-5; length: 15; DNA: TGTGCCAGCAGTTCCACGTCAGGGGGGAACACTGAAGCTTTCTTT; CDR3: CASSSTSGGNTEAFF
D: NA; J: TRBJ2-1; size: NA; V: TRBV5-6; length: 12; DNA: TGTGCCAGCAGCCCCGGGTACAATGAGCAGTTCTTC; CDR3: CASSPGYNEQFF
D: TRBD2; J: TRBJ2-5; size: NA; V: TRBV19; length: 14; DNA: TGTGCCAGTAGTCCCCTAGCGGGAAGCGAGACCCAGTACTTC; CDR3: CASSPLAGSETQYF
D: NA; J: TRBJ1-5; size: once; V: TRBV9; length: 15; DNA: TGTGCCAGCAGCGTAGGGGGGGCCCAGGCTCAGCCCCAGCATTTT; CDR3: CASSVGGAQAQPQHF
D: NA; J: TRBJ1-3; size: NA; V: TRBV6-5; length: 15; DNA: TGTGCCAGCAGCCCGGACGGGAGCTCTGGAAACACCATATATTTT; CDR3: CASSPDGSSGNTIYF
D: TRBD1; J: TRBJ1-2; size: NA; V: TRBV5-1; length: 17; DNA: TGCGCCAGCAGCCAAATGACTGTCGGACAGGGATACTATGGCTACACCTTC; CDR3: CASSQMTVGQGYYGYTF
D: NA; J: TRBJ1-1; size: NA; V: TRBV5-4; length: 13; DNA: TGTGCCAGCAGCTTGAGGCAGGACGATGAAGCTTTCTTT; CDR3: CASSLRQDDEAFF
D: TRBD2; J: TRBJ2-1; size: NA; V: TRBV7-2; length: 15; DNA: TGTGCCAGCAGCCCACGGGTAGCGGGAGTGGGTGAGCAGTTCTTC; CDR3: CASSPRVAGVGEQFF
D: NA; J: TRBJ2-1; size: NA; V: TRBV20-1; length: 11; DNA: TGCAGTGCTAGAGTATACAATGAGCAGTTCTTC; CDR3: CSARVYNEQFF
D: NA; J: TRBJ1-3; size: NA; V: TRBV5-1; length: 17; DNA: TGCGCCAGCAGCTTGGATACAGCCCCGTCCTCTGGAAACACCATATATTTT; CDR3: CASSLDTAPSSGNTIYF
D: TRBD1; J: TRBJ1-2; size: NA; V: TRBV6-6; length: 14; DNA: TGTGCCAGCAGTTGGGACAGGGGAAACTATGGCTACACCTTC; CDR3: CASSWDRGNYGYTF
D: NA; J: TRBJ2-1; size: NA; V: TRBV21-1; length: 18; DNA: TGTGCCAGCAGGCAATACTTTGAGGACAGGGAAGCATACAATGAGCAGTTCTTC; CDR3: CASRQYFEDREAYNEQFF
D: TRBD2; J: TRBJ2-3; size: NA; V: TRBV29-1; length: 15; DNA: TGCAGCGTCCTCCCGCTAGCGGAGGCCACAGATACGCAGTATTTT; CDR3: CSVLPLAEATDTQYF
D: NA; J: TRBJ2-1; size: NA; V: TRBV20-1; length: 11; DNA: TGCAGTGCCACGCACTACAATGAGCAGTTCTTC; CDR3: CSATHYNEQFF
D: NA; J: TRBJ2-7; size: NA; V: TRBV6-6; length: 15; DNA: TGTGCCAGCACCAACGAACAGGAGGGCCTCTACGAGCAGTACTTC; CDR3: CASTNEQEGLYEQYF
D: NA; J: TRBJ2-3; size: NA; V: TRBV5-1; length: 14; DNA: TGCGCCAGCAGCTTGGGATGGGGTACAGATACGCAGTATTTT; CDR3: CASSLGWGTDTQYF
D: NA; J: TRBJ2-4; size: few; V: TRBV27; length: 17; DNA: TGTGCCAGCAGTTTAATGTGGGACACTCCTTACCGAAACATTCAGTACTTC; CDR3: CASSLMWDTPYRNIQYF
D: NA; J: TRBJ1-2; size: NA; V: TRBV7-8; length: 15; DNA: TGTGCCAGCAGCTTAGCGCGAGGCAGGTCCTATGGCTACACCTTC; CDR3: CASSLARGRSYGYTF
D: NA; J: TRBJ1-1; size: once; V: TRBV18; length: 16; DNA: TGTGCCAGCTCACTAACCCGCCAAAGCCTGAACACTGAAGCTTTCTTT; CDR3: CASSLTRQSLNTEAFF
D: TRBD2; J: TRBJ2-3; size: NA; V: TRBV5-1; length: 20; DNA: TGCGCCAGCAGCTTGGGACTAGCGGGAGGACTTAGGTCAACCACAGATACGCAGTATTTT; CDR3: CASSLGLAGGLRSTTDTQYF
D: NA; J: TRBJ1-1; size: NA; V: TRBV5-6; length: 16; DNA: TGTGCCAGCAGCCCAGCCATGGGGTCAATGAACACTGAAGCTTTCTTT; CDR3: CASSPAMGSMNTEAFF
D: NA; J: TRBJ1-1; size: NA; V: TRBV6-1; length: 14; DNA: TGTGCCAGCAGTTCTACACAGATGAACACTGAAGCTTTCTTT; CDR3: CASSSTQMNTEAFF
D: TRBD1; J: TRBJ1-1; size: NA; V: TRBV29-1; length: 16; DNA: TGCAGCGTTGCCGGGACAGGGGGGCGTCTGGGCACTGAAGCTTTCTTT; CDR3: CSVAGTGGRLGTEAFF
D: NA; J: TRBJ2-7; size: NA; V: TRBV4-1; length: 13; DNA: TGCGCCAGCAGCCAAGCAGGCTCCCTAGAGCAGTACTTC; CDR3: CASSQAGSLEQYF
D: TRBD1; J: TRBJ2-7; size: NA; V: TRBV19; length: 14; DNA: TGTGCCAGTAGTAGAGGGACAGTAGTCAACGAGCAGTACTTC; CDR3: CASSRGTVVNEQYF
D: NA; J: TRBJ2-7; size: NA; V: TRBV6-1; length: 13; DNA: TGTGCCAGCACGGAGACAGCCTCCTACGAGCAGTACTTC; CDR3: CASTETASYEQYF
D: NA; J: TRBJ2-3; size: once; V: TRBV7-9; length: 13; DNA: TGTGCCAGCAGCTCCGGCCTCCCAGATACGCAGTATTTT; CDR3: CASSSGLPDTQYF
D: NA; J: TRBJ2-2; size: NA; V: TRBV5-6; length: 16; DNA: TGTGCCAGCAGCTTGGGGACAGCGATATACACCGGGGAGCTGTTTTTT; CDR3: CASSLGTAIYTGELFF
D: NA; J: TRBJ2-1; size: NA; V: TRBV18; length: 15; DNA: TGTGCCAGCTCACCACAAGGGTGGGCCTACAATGAGCAGTTCTTC; CDR3: CASSPQGWAYNEQFF
D: NA; J: TRBJ2-7; size: NA; V: TRBV7-2; length: 13; DNA: TGTGCCAGCAGCGAAGACCTCCCCTACGAGCAGTACTTC; CDR3: CASSEDLPYEQYF
D: TRBD1; J: TRBJ1-6; size: few; V: TRBV5-4; length: 15; DNA: TGTGCCAGCAGGTTGAAGGGGGCACAGGGTTCACCCCTCCACTTT; CDR3: CASRLKGAQGSPLHF
D: NA; J: TRBJ2-7; size: NA; V: TRBV6-6; length: 12; DNA: TGTGCCAGCAGTTACCGGGACTACGAGCAGTACTTC; CDR3: CASSYRDYEQYF
D: NA; J: TRBJ2-6; size: NA; V: TRBV28; length: 15; DNA: TGTGCCAGCAGTTGGAGGGATTCTGGGGCCAACGTCCTGACTTTC; CDR3: CASSWRDSGANVLTF
D: NA; J: TRBJ2-5; size: NA; V: TRBV29-1; length: 14; DNA: TGCAGCGTTGAATCGCGACCCTGGGGAGAGACCCAGTACTTC; CDR3: CSVESRPWGETQYF
D: NA; J: TRBJ1-3; size: NA; V: TRBV11-2; length: 14; DNA: TGTGCCAGCAGCTTAGATTGGTCTGGAAACACCATATATTTT; CDR3: CASSLDWSGNTIYF
D: NA; J: TRBJ1-5; size: NA; V: TRBV6-1; length: 14; DNA: TGTGCCAGCAAAGGTGTAAGAGCAGATCAGCCCCAGCATTTT; CDR3: CASKGVRADQPQHF
D: TRBD1; J: TRBJ1-1; size: once; V: TRBV9; length: 15; DNA: TGTGCCAGCAGCGTGCTTGACAGGGGGAGCACTGAAGCTTTCTTT; CDR3: CASSVLDRGSTEAFF
D: NA; J: TRBJ2-7; size: NA; V: TRBV15; length: 13; DNA: TGTGCCACCAGTCATCAGGGATCGGGGGAGCAGTACTTC; CDR3: CATSHQGSGEQYF
D: NA; J: TRBJ2-7; size: NA; V: TRBV5-6; length: 14; DNA: TGTGCCAGCAGCTCGACGGAGGTCCTTAACGAGCAGTACTTC; CDR3: CASSSTEVLNEQYF
D: TRBD1; J: TRBJ2-7; size: NA; V: TRBV5-1; length: 13; DNA: TGCGCCAGCAGCTGGGACAGATCCTACGAGCAGTACTTC; CDR3: CASSWDRSYEQYF
D: TRBD2; J: TRBJ2-3; size: NA; V: TRBV6-4; length: 15; DNA: TGTGCCAGCAGTGAACTAGCGGGGGGCTCAGATACGCAGTATTTT; CDR3: CASSELAGGSDTQYF
D: TRBD1; J: TRBJ2-7; size: NA; V: TRBV29-1; length: 14; DNA: TGCAGCGTTGTGATGCTGGGACAGGGCTACGAGCAGTACTTC; CDR3: CSVVMLGQGYEQYF
D: NA; J: TRBJ1-5; size: NA; V: TRBV30; length: 14; DNA: TGTGCCTGGAGTTCTTTGTATAGCAATCAGCCCCAGCATTTT; CDR3: CAWSSLYSNQPQHF
D: TRBD2; J: TRBJ2-3; size: NA; V: TRBV11-2; length: 15; DNA: TGTGCCAGCAGCCGTAGCGGGAGGACCACAGATACGCAGTATTTT; CDR3: CASSRSGRTTDTQYF